These T cell receptor beta chains were read from a single sample in a study of blood T cells in healthy people across ages. MiXCR, applied by TCRdb to the 5' RACE reads, yields one record per CDR3 protein. This table holds fewer than 2,000,000 distinct CDR3 sequences, around 36% found once. The specimen was blood. The receptors were sampled from a woman under 40 in good health. CDR3s include the opening cysteine and the closing phenylalanine or tryptophan.

v_gene	j_gene	CDR3aa
TRBV27	TRBJ1-2	CASSPRTVAGDYGYTF
TRBV6-1	TRBJ2-3	CASSTGEGEADTQYF
TRBV29-1	TRBJ1-1	CSVRTLQNTEAFF
TRBV20-1	NA	CSANQLAGQKDTQHF
TRBV10-3	TRBJ1-4	CAIQGRTNEKLFF
TRBV12-3/TRBV12-4	TRBJ2-1	CASTGLGAPSYNEQFF
TRBV7-2	TRBJ2-5	CASSLGAASGTQYF
TRBV11-2	TRBJ2-5	CASSLRTSGQETQYF
TRBV7-6	TRBJ1-2	CASSLAGGPGYTF
TRBV6-5	TRBJ2-5	CASSASTRQETQYF
TRBV9	TRBJ2-7	CASSVGGNGITYEQYF
TRBV27	TRBJ2-5	CASTNVPGRLQETQYF
TRBV4-1	TRBJ2-7	CASSQVLLAEQYF
TRBV24-1	TRBJ2-7	CATSDLPPDRGVPYEQYF
TRBV28	TRBJ2-1	CASSRLGTSGRLEQFF
TRBV15	TRBJ2-7	CATSRSTGPSEKQYF
TRBV2	TRBJ1-1	CASSESVRGANTEAFF
TRBV6-1	TRBJ1-1	CASSGWADEAFF
TRBV12-3/TRBV12-4	TRBJ2-1	CASSFSGDNEQFF
TRBV28	TRBJ2-6	CASSFLGGSGANVLTF
TRBV12-5	TRBJ1-5	CASGWGLNQPQHF
TRBV4-1	TRBJ1-6	CASSSQQRPDSPLHF
TRBV20-1	TRBJ2-3	CSARDPPSTDTQYF
TRBV9	TRBJ1-4	CASSPGTGGNEKLFF
TRBV28	TRBJ2-7	CASKPGGGSEQYF
TRBV7-9	TRBJ1-6	CASSFSEGVRNSPLHF
TRBV9	TRBJ2-5	CASSTRTSGEETQYF
TRBV6-5	TRBJ1-2	CASSYSGQNNYGYTF
TRBV20-1	TRBJ2-5	CSASVSGVAGETQYF
TRBV6-2/TRBV6-3	TRBJ1-2	CASSYVRNYGYTF
TRBV5-1	TRBJ1-2	CASSLDGQPNYGYTF
TRBV9	TRBJ2-5	CASSVIGDRVATQYF
TRBV9	TRBJ2-5	CASSVGPLQETQYF
TRBV20-1	TRBJ2-3	CSAPPPYRADTQYF
TRBV20-1	TRBJ1-5	CSAGESRGLTSQPQHF
TRBV20-1	TRBJ2-5	CSAPSLPSGETQYF
TRBV12-3/TRBV12-4	TRBJ2-4	CASSSAPAGMGVKYF
TRBV9	TRBJ1-2	CADSDGTFTYGYTF
TRBV11-2	TRBJ2-7	CASTFGTGLYEQYF
TRBV10-2	TRBJ1-2	CASSGKTGPHYGYTF
TRBV6-5	TRBJ1-1	CASSYSSEGLGAFF
TRBV10-3	TRBJ2-3	CAISEIVDPNTQYF
TRBV20-1	TRBJ1-6	CSARDPTVSYNSPLHF
TRBV11-2	TRBJ1-2	CASSLSSAERGYTF